The 7 T cell receptor beta chains given below trace back to one sample, sequenced in a study of human T cells and chemical hapten exposure. Time point reported: patch test 3, about 24 weeks after DPC sensitization. Treatment defined: therapeutic diphenylcyclopropenone sensitization with weekly scalp DPC. TCRdb independently ran MiXCR on the RACE reads; one entry per CDR3 protein. The sample has over 70,000 distinct CDR3 sequences, about a tenth seen once. Sequencing was performed on whole blood, taken in connection with sensitization to the hapten diphenylcyclopropenone (DPC). The receptors were sampled from a woman aged 30 to 39 with alopecia areata. Some clones in this sample may be carry-over from other donors' samples.

This clonotype was detected ten times or more. This chain joins TRBV19 and TRBJ2-3, with D perhaps TRBD2 (5 bases). The CDR3 contains 16 residues. Germline V gene data show CDR1 as LNHDA and CDR2 as SQIVND (reference sequence). V lost 3 bases and J 4 bases, leaving 17 bases between the germline ends. The CDR3 DNA is TGTGCCAGTAGTATCGGGGTCTTCCTCACCGCAGATACGCAGTATTTT. It is translated as CASSIGVFLTADTQYF.

This clonotype was seen ten or more times. The rearrangement links TRBV18 to TRBJ2-7, with TRBD1 matching 7 bases. V shed 4 bases and J 3 bases; nucleotides not matched to a gene: 3. The germline CDR1 and CDR2 sequences are KGHSH and LQKENI. This CDR3 is 13 amino acids long. As DNA, the CDR3 is TGTGCCAGCTCACTTGGGACAGACTACGAGCAGTACGTC. Amino acids: CASSLGTDYEQYV.

This clonotype was counted only a few times. The genes are TRBV6-5 and TRBJ1-2, with unresolved D. Germline assignment: CDR1 MNHEY and CDR2 SVGAGI. This CDR3 comprises 13 residues. Deletions cut 4 bases from V and 4 bases from J, with 10 bases between. The CDR3 reads CASSLGMGYGYTF. The CDR3 nucleotides are TGTGCCAGCAGTTTGGGGATGGGCTATGGCTACACCTTC.

Notes on this clonotype: This may come from a read error, since a much larger clone is one base off. The V gene is TRBV4-2, the J gene TRBJ2-7; 7 nucleotides align to TRBD2. Germline loops: CDR1 LGHNA, CDR2 YNFKEQ. The CDR3 is made up of 16 amino acids. Trimming cost V 0 bases and J 6 bases; bases outside gene matches: 11. In DNA, the CDR3 is TGTGCCAGCAGCCAAGATCATGGCGGGAGTCTCTCCGAGCAGTACTTC. This encodes CASSQDHGGSLSEQYF.

This clonotype appeared many times. This chain links TRBV12-3 or TRBV12-4 with TRBJ1-1; 9 bases are shared with TRBD1. Losses at the gene ends were 5 bases for V and 4 bases for J; bases not matched to a gene: 8. The length of the CDR3 is 15 residues. The CDR3 spells CASSPPGQGGTEAFF. The CDR3 DNA reads TGTGCCAGCAGTCCTCCGGGACAGGGAGGCACTGAAGCTTTCTTT.

The chain carries TRBV6-1 and TRBJ1-2; the match to TRBD1 covers 8 bases. The CDR3 length is 15 residues. The germline V gene encodes CDR1 MNHNS and CDR2 SASEGT. Trimming removed 6 bases from V and 3 bases from J; junction bases left unmatched: 9. As DNA, the CDR3 is TGTGCCAGCAGGGCAGGACAGGGATCGGACTATGGCTACACCTTC. It is translated as CASRAGQGSDYGYTF.

This clonotype showed up many times. The V gene is TRBV11-2, the J gene TRBJ1-1, with 9 bases lining up with TRBD1. Germline V gene lookup returns CDR1 SGHAT and CDR2 FQNNGV. Trimming at V came to 3 bases and at J to 4 bases, leaving 3 bases not matched to a gene. The CDR3 has 14 residues. The CDR3 DNA sequence: TGTGCCAGCAGCTTTGGGACAGGGTCCACTGAAGCTTTCTTT. Translating it yields CASSFGTGSTEAFF.